This TCR beta chain was sequenced during a study of blood T cell repertoires in COVID-19. In the original workflow: Reference gene primer amplification gave estimated nucleated cell counts. The data were produced by immunoSEQ multiplex PCR, yet TCRdb's version contains in-frame clones alone and is incomplete. The DNA gave D and trimming, while V, J and clone size come from that table. The sample lists roughly 330,000 clones; about 90% were seen once. Two negative PCRs, clearance, or symptom resolution had been documented for recovered Cohort 3 donors. This TCR came from a man in his thirties or forties who had recovered from COVID-19. Material: PBMCs or T cells enriched from blood (not recorded which).

The CDR3 loop reads CASSPRQYNEQFF. CDR3 sequence (DNA): TGTGCCAGCAGTCCCAGACAGTACAATGAGCAGTTCTTC. The V call is TRBV12-3 or TRBV12-4, the J call TRBJ2-1; TRBD1 might be the D (5 bases). Trimming pared 5 bases from V and 4 bases from J, leaving 9 bases between. The CDR3 has 13 amino acids.